The rows below give T cell receptor beta chains drawn from one sample of a study of beta chain features in type 1 diabetes. Sequenced by immunoSEQ multiplex PCR; TCRdb stores in-frame clones only, minus some. The sample holds a few hundred thousand clones, around 16% seen once. The source material was naive CD4+ T cells from blood. These receptors originate from a man between 18 and 29 years old with type 1 diabetes. Both conserved end residues are trimmed from each CDR3. The D gene is left open where the match is weak.

D gene: .; V gene: TRBV30; J gene: TRBJ2-7; CDR3 length: 10; CDR3 protein: AWSVGSYEQY
D gene: TRBD2; V gene: TRBV27; J gene: TRBJ2-7; CDR3 length: 14; CDR3 protein: ASSLTSGSLTYEQY
D gene: .; V gene: TRBV7-8; J gene: TRBJ2-1; CDR3 length: 14; CDR3 protein: ASSLAAATTDNEQF
D gene: .; V gene: TRBV29-1; J gene: TRBJ1-1; CDR3 length: 10; CDR3 protein: SVDNSGTEAF
D gene: TRBD1; V gene: TRBV7-7; J gene: TRBJ2-5; CDR3 length: 12; CDR3 protein: ASSLGQERETQY
D gene: TRBD1; V gene: TRBV7-9; J gene: TRBJ2-7; CDR3 length: 12; CDR3 protein: ASSFGQGAHEQY
D gene: .; V gene: TRBV12-5; J gene: TRBJ2-7; CDR3 length: 9; CDR3 protein: ASGPPQEQY
D gene: TRBD2; V gene: TRBV29-1; J gene: TRBJ2-3; CDR3 length: 12; CDR3 protein: SVKRESGTDTQY
D gene: TRBD1; V gene: TRBV5-6; J gene: TRBJ2-5; CDR3 length: 12; CDR3 protein: ASSSTGVWETQY
D gene: TRBD1; V gene: TRBV29-1; J gene: TRBJ1-4; CDR3 length: 15; CDR3 protein: SGRRDRHSPTNEKLF
D gene: TRBD1; V gene: TRBV29-1; J gene: TRBJ2-5; CDR3 length: 11; CDR3 protein: SVSWTGRETQY
D gene: .; V gene: TRBV19; J gene: TRBJ2-1; CDR3 length: 12; CDR3 protein: ASSNSRGVDEQF
D gene: TRBD1; V gene: TRBV30; J gene: TRBJ2-7; CDR3 length: 12; CDR3 protein: AWTRSDRAYEQY
D gene: .; V gene: TRBV30; J gene: TRBJ1-5; CDR3 length: 10; CDR3 protein: AWSVRDQPQH
D gene: .; V gene: TRBV7-9; J gene: TRBJ1-5; CDR3 length: 11; CDR3 protein: ASSPDGNQPQH
D gene: TRBD2; V gene: TRBV9; J gene: TRBJ2-1; CDR3 length: 13; CDR3 protein: ASSVGSGGVYEQF
D gene: .; V gene: TRBV19; J gene: TRBJ1-5; CDR3 length: 11; CDR3 protein: ASTGHSNQPQH
D gene: TRBD2; V gene: TRBV10-2; J gene: TRBJ2-3; CDR3 length: 12; CDR3 protein: ASIGEGNTDTQY
D gene: .; V gene: TRBV30; J gene: TRBJ2-3; CDR3 length: 11; CDR3 protein: AWSVLLTDTQY
D gene: TRBD2; V gene: TRBV18; J gene: TRBJ2-3; CDR3 length: 16; CDR3 protein: ASSPSSASGSGTDTQY
D gene: .; V gene: TRBV7-9; J gene: TRBJ1-1; CDR3 length: 11; CDR3 protein: ASSLGSFAEAF
D gene: .; V gene: TRBV14; J gene: TRBJ1-2; CDR3 length: 12; CDR3 protein: ASSQGTANYGYT
D gene: .; V gene: TRBV9; J gene: TRBJ2-3; CDR3 length: 13; CDR3 protein: ASSVAGGATDTQY
D gene: TRBD2; V gene: TRBV27; J gene: TRBJ2-5; CDR3 length: 13; CDR3 protein: ASSRLAGGQETQY
D gene: .; V gene: TRBV30; J gene: TRBJ1-6; CDR3 length: 8; CDR3 protein: AWGASPLH
D gene: .; V gene: TRBV19; J gene: TRBJ2-7; CDR3 length: 14; CDR3 protein: ASSIRPRGSRYEQY
D gene: .; V gene: TRBV2; J gene: TRBJ1-5; CDR3 length: 12; CDR3 protein: ASSAGGSPRPQH
D gene: TRBD2; V gene: TRBV7-8; J gene: TRBJ2-7; CDR3 length: 14; CDR3 protein: ASSPRRLAGSYEQY
D gene: TRBD1; V gene: TRBV5-1; J gene: TRBJ1-2; CDR3 length: 12; CDR3 protein: ASSFSDRAWGYT
D gene: TRBD1; V gene: TRBV5-1; J gene: TRBJ2-5; CDR3 length: 11; CDR3 protein: ASSLYRGETQY
D gene: .; V gene: TRBV15; J gene: TRBJ2-7; CDR3 length: 12; CDR3 protein: ATSRDVRGAEQY
D gene: TRBD1; V gene: TRBV29-1; J gene: TRBJ2-2; CDR3 length: 13; CDR3 protein: SVEGVQGDTGELF
D gene: .; V gene: TRBV5-1; J gene: TRBJ2-7; CDR3 length: 9; CDR3 protein: ASKTSYEQY
D gene: TRBD2; V gene: TRBV30; J gene: TRBJ2-5; CDR3 length: 15; CDR3 protein: AWSFSTSGTRGETQY
D gene: .; V gene: TRBV14; J gene: TRBJ2-5; CDR3 length: 11; CDR3 protein: ASSPGSQETQY
D gene: .; V gene: TRBV30; J gene: TRBJ2-7; CDR3 length: 11; CDR3 protein: AWGPPWSYEQY
D gene: TRBD1; V gene: TRBV4-3; J gene: TRBJ1-2; CDR3 length: 13; CDR3 protein: ASSQVPQGAFGYT
D gene: .; V gene: TRBV29-1; J gene: TRBJ2-4; CDR3 length: 12; CDR3 protein: SVGTILAKNIQY
D gene: .; V gene: TRBV18; J gene: TRBJ2-1; CDR3 length: 12; CDR3 protein: ASSPQTGLNEQF
D gene: .; V gene: TRBV11-2; J gene: TRBJ1-1; CDR3 length: 9; CDR3 protein: ASSFTGAAF
D gene: TRBD2; V gene: TRBV28; J gene: TRBJ2-5; CDR3 length: 13; CDR3 protein: ASSLGLAGGETQY
D gene: .; V gene: TRBV20-1; J gene: TRBJ2-1; CDR3 length: 9; CDR3 protein: STTPTNEQF
D gene: .; V gene: TRBV19; J gene: TRBJ2-4; CDR3 length: 12; CDR3 protein: ASSQKSLRNIQY
D gene: TRBD2; V gene: TRBV28; J gene: TRBJ2-7; CDR3 length: 12; CDR3 protein: ASSGTSVSYEQY
D gene: TRBD1; V gene: TRBV9; J gene: TRBJ1-1; CDR3 length: 13; CDR3 protein: ASSSPEGTANEAF
D gene: .; V gene: TRBV19; J gene: TRBJ1-5; CDR3 length: 13; CDR3 protein: ASSMGGYGNQPQH
D gene: .; V gene: TRBV28; J gene: TRBJ1-1; CDR3 length: 10; CDR3 protein: ASSLMTDEAF
D gene: TRBD1; V gene: TRBV30; J gene: TRBJ2-7; CDR3 length: 10; CDR3 protein: AWSWTGYEQY
D gene: TRBD2; V gene: TRBV29-1; J gene: TRBJ2-1; CDR3 length: 12; CDR3 protein: SVGSSGSYNEQF